These 21 T cell receptor beta chains share one sample of origin, sequenced in a study of cytomegalovirus exposure and HLA in healthy donors. The PCR was carried out with 60 Vbeta primers and 13 Jbeta primers. TCRdb keeps only in-frame clones here, not all; method: immunoSEQ multiplex PCR. The table shows 85,000 to 100,000 clones, with over 80% occurring only once. The sample was PBMCs. The receptors were sampled from a man aged 18 to 35 in good health and CMV-seronegative.

On this clone: At one boundary the junction diverges from the germline segment, which might be a read error. The V call is TRBV16, the J call TRBJ2-4; 9 bases align to TRBD1. Germline CDR1 and CDR2: KGHSY and FQNENV. The CDR3 has 12 residues. Here the CDR3 DNA reads TGTGCCAGCAGCCCCGGAACAGGGGGCCTTCTGTTC. It yields the protein CASSPGTGGLLF.

The V gene is TRBV6-1, the J gene TRBJ1-4, with no clear D. The CDR3 totals 15 residues. The V gene lost 6 bases and the J gene lost 0 bases, with 11 bases spanning the gap. Germline V gene data show CDR1 as MNHNS and CDR2 as SASEGT. CDR3 in DNA: TGTGCCAGCAGCTTGAGGTTTGCAACTAATGAAAAACTGTTTTTT. Translated, it gives CASSLRFATNEKLFF.

This clone was recorded once. This chain joins TRBV2 and TRBJ2-1; 7 nucleotides agree with TRBD1. J gave up 0 bases and V 6 bases, and 5 bases lay outside the gene matches. From germline, CDR1 is SNHLY and CDR2 FYNNEI. The CDR3 spans 15 residues. The CDR3 DNA reads TGTGCCAGCAGAGTAGACAGGGTCTCCTACAATGAGCAGTTCTTC. Translating it yields CASRVDRVSYNEQFF.

This rearrangement joins TRBV27 to TRBJ2-7; 9 bases are a match to TRBD2. J lost 0 bases, V lost 6 bases, and 6 bases had no gene match. The CDR3 contains 15 residues. Germline lookup yields CDR1 MNHEY and CDR2 SMNVEV (reference sequence). The CDR3 bases are TGTGCCAGCAGGCCAGCGGGAGGAAGCTCCTACGAGCAGTACTTC. Amino acid sequence: CASRPAGGSSYEQYF.

V and J are TRBV6-6 and TRBJ2-7, with 7 bases lining up with TRBD1. Looked up from germline, CDR1 is MNHNY and CDR2 is SVGAGI (reference sequence). The CDR3 spans 15 residues. V dropped 0 bases and J dropped 2; count of bases not matched to a gene: 4. The CDR3 nucleotides are TGTGCCAGCAGTTACTCGGGGACAGCAGCCTACGAGCAGTACTTC. Encoded protein: CASSYSGTAAYEQYF.

V gene TRBV7-2 combines with J gene TRBJ2-1; 9 nucleotides align to TRBD2. The CDR3 loop spans 16 amino acids. Germline V gives CDR1 SGHTA, CDR2 FQGNSA. V gave up 0 bases and J gave up 9 bases; unmatched junction bases: 9. The CDR3 DNA follows: TGTGCCAGCAGCTTAGCTGGCGGGAGGGCCGTTTTTGAGCAGTTCTTC. This translates into CASSLAGGRAVFEQFF.

The gene calls are TRBV4-3 and TRBJ2-6; the match to TRBD2 covers 13 bases. Germline trimming cut 4 bases from V and 0 bases from J; bases unmatched to any gene: 0. Germline loops: CDR1 LGHNA, CDR2 YSLEER. This CDR3 is built from 17 residues. The CDR3, as DNA: TGCGCCAGCAGCCGGACTAGCGGGAGCTCTGGGGCCAACGTCCTGACTTTC. It translates to CASSRTSGSSGANVLTF.

The gene calls are TRBV5-6 and TRBJ2-1, with D unresolved. CDR1 is SGHDT, CDR2 YYEEEE, per germline. Trimming took 4 bases from V and 5 from J, leaving 16 bases between them. This CDR3 region has 15 residues. CDR3 loop: CASSADRVLDNEQFF. CDR3 nucleotide sequence: TGTGCCAGCAGCGCTGACCGGGTTTTGGACAATGAGCAGTTCTTC.

The chain links TRBV11-3 to TRBJ2-1, with D perhaps TRBD2 (5 bases). Germline loops: CDR1 SGHNT, CDR2 YENEEA. Deletions cut 5 bases from V and 7 bases from J, with 6 bases between. This CDR3 comprises 11 residues. The CDR3 DNA reads as TGTGCCAGCAGCCGCGGGAATGAGCAGTTCTTC. It is translated as CASSRGNEQFF.

Only one count was recorded for this clone. The rearrangement uses TRBV6-5 and TRBJ1-1; TRBD1 might be the D (6 bases). CDR3 length equals 14 residues. The ends were cut back, 6 bases at V and 5 bases at J, with 16 bases in the middle. Germline CDR1 MNHEY, CDR2 SVGAGI. The CDR3 sequence is CASRNRAGGTEAFF. The CDR3 coding sequence is TGTGCCAGCAGAAACAGGGCGGGAGGGACTGAAGCTTTCTTT.

The V gene is TRBV29-1, the J gene TRBJ2-1; D is uncertain. CDR3 length equals 13 residues. The germline gives CDR1 SQVTM, CDR2 ANQGSEA. CDR3 residues: CTIGESSYNEQFF. CDR3 DNA sequence: TGCACCATAGGAGAGAGCTCCTACAATGAGCAGTTCTTC.

The rearrangement links TRBV18 to TRBJ2-5; 10 positions agree with TRBD2. The J call may be incorrect, as the DNA end agrees better with TRBJ2-7. In germline, CDR1 is KGHSH, CDR2 LQKENI. The CDR3 covers 18 residues. The CDR3 nucleotides are TGTGCCAGCTCACCACCGGGACTAGCGAACCCAACGACCTACGAGCAGTACTTC. Its translation: CASSPPGLANPTTYEQYF.

V usage is TRBV30 and J usage is TRBJ2-7, with D uncertain. The V gene lost 3 bases and the J gene lost 5 bases, with 14 bases spanning the gap. Germline CDR1 reads GTSNPN; CDR2 reads SVGIG (reference sequence). This CDR3 is 13 amino acids long. The CDR3 sequence is CAWRQAGYHEQYF. The CDR3 region has the DNA TGTGCCTGGAGGCAGGCAGGCTACCACGAGCAGTACTTC.

J is TRBJ2-7 and V is TRBV18; 8 nucleotides line up with TRBD1. The length of the CDR3 is 18 residues. V lost 2 bases, J lost 0 bases, and 12 bases stayed unmatched. Germline-derived CDR1 and CDR2 are KGHSH and LQKENI. The CDR3 here is CASSPKTGVISSSYEQYF. CDR3 sequence (DNA): TGTGCCAGCTCACCAAAGACAGGGGTCATCTCTTCCTCCTACGAGCAGTACTTC.

This chain connects TRBV28 to TRBJ1-2; TRBD1 is a possible D gene (5 bases). The CDR3 runs to 14 residues. Trimming stripped 6 bases from V and 4 bases from J, with 15 bases between. Germline values: CDR1 MDHEN, CDR2 SYDVKM. The CDR3 region is CASSPVGGAYGYTF. CDR3 nucleotide sequence: TGTGCCAGCAGCCCGGTCGGTGGGGCCTATGGCTACACCTTC.

The rearrangement links TRBV14 to TRBJ1-1, with D possibly matching TRBD1 (6 bases). The germline V gene has CDR1 SGHDN and CDR2 FVKESK. V was trimmed by 0 bases and J by 1 base, leaving 18 bases between them. The length of the CDR3 is 18 residues. The CDR3 is CASSQEGGDFRGNTEAFF. DNA for the CDR3: TGTGCCAGCAGCCAAGAAGGGGGGGACTTCAGGGGGAACACTGAAGCTTTCTTT. The full variable domain, in which reference TRBV14 and TRBJ1-1 provide the parts outside the CDR3, is EAGVTQFPSHSVIEKGQTVTLRCDPISGHDNLYWYRRVMGKEIKFLLHFVKESKQDESGMPNNRFLAERTGGTYSTLKVQPAELEDSGVYFCASSQEGGDFRGNTEAFFGQGTRLTVV.

The chain is built from TRBV9 and TRBJ1-2; D ambiguous. Trimming took 3 bases from V and 8 from J, leaving 17 bases between them. The CDR3 runs to 14 residues. Germline values: CDR1 SGDLS, CDR2 YYNGEE. The CDR3 region has the DNA TGTGCCAGCAGCGGCCTGAGGAGCGCCCCAGGCTACACCTTC. Amino acids: CASSGLRSAPGYTF.

V gene TRBV15 combines with J gene TRBJ2-1, with 14 bases identical to TRBD2. Losses at the gene ends were 1 base for V and 6 bases for J; bases not matched to a gene: 8. The germline gives CDR1 LNHNV, CDR2 YYDKDF (reference sequence). The CDR3 sequence is 18 residues long. CDR3 nucleotides: TGTGCCACCAGCAGAGGGCGTGGGACTAGCGGGAGTCTCAATGAGCAGTTCTTC. Protein sequence: CATSRGRGTSGSLNEQFF. The variable domain in full, with the rest retrieved from reference TRBV15 and TRBJ2-1, is DAMVIQNPRYQVTQFGKPVTLSCSQTLNHNVMYWYQQKSSQAPKLLFHYYDKDFNNEADTPDNFQSRRPNTSFCFLDIRSPGLGDTAMYLCATSRGRGTSGSLNEQFFGPGTRLTVL.

V gene TRBV12-5 combines with J gene TRBJ2-3; TRBD2 is a possible D gene (6 bases). CDR3 length: 14 residues. Germline loops: CDR1 LGHNT, CDR2 FRNRAP. V was clipped by 7 bases and J by 1 base, with 12 bases between them. The chain's CDR3 is CASAWGDRTDTQYF. CDR3 nucleotide sequence: TGTGCTAGTGCTTGGGGGGATCGCACAGATACGCAGTATTTT.

The chain joins TRBV5-1 to TRBJ2-7, with 7 bases that match TRBD2. The V gene end was trimmed by 4 bases and the J gene end by 3 bases; junction bases not matched to a gene: 4. The CDR3 length is 13 residues. CDR1 is SGHRS, CDR2 YFSETQ, per germline. The CDR3 sequence: CASSRSGGYEQYF. The CDR3 DNA reads as TGCGCCAGCAGCCGGTCGGGGGGCTACGAGCAGTACTTC. The whole variable domain, filled in from reference TRBV5-1 and TRBJ2-7, reads KAGVTQTPRYLIKTRGQQVTLSCSPISGHRSVSWYQQTPGQGLQFLFEYFSETQRNKGNFPGRFSGRQFSNSRSEMNVSTLELGDSALYLCASSRSGGYEQYFGPGTRLTVT.

This clone was seen a few times. The rearrangement uses TRBV28 and TRBJ1-5; 7 bases are a match to TRBD1. V lost 1 base, J lost 2 bases, and 5 bases stayed unmatched. The CDR3 totals 16 residues. Germline V gene sequence: CDR1 MDHEN, CDR2 SYDVKM. The CDR3 protein is CASSLLGTGGNQPQHF. In DNA form, the CDR3 reads TGTGCCAGCAGTTTATTGGGTACAGGGGGCAATCAGCCCCAGCATTTT. Looking up the rest from reference TRBV28 and TRBJ1-5 gives the full variable domain: DVKVTQSSRYLVKRTGEKVFLECVQDMDHENMFWYRQDPGLGLRLIYFSYDVKMKEKGDIPEGYSVSREKKERFSLILESASTNQTSMYLCASSLLGTGGNQPQHFGDGTRLSIL.